Included here is one T cell receptor (beta chain) sequence, with context. Its antigen is not identified. The data derive from a study of human T cells and chemical hapten exposure. Study-wide results and limits: Having alopecia, donors may respond immunologically unlike healthy people. TCRs whose frequency exceeded 1 in 1000 remained the same following DPC sensitization.

The library put unique molecular identifiers onto individual cDNA molecules. MiXCR, applied by TCRdb to the RACE reads, yields one record per CDR3 protein. The sample contains 180,000 or so distinct CDR3 sequences, approximately 31% of which appear only once. The CDR3 has 15 amino acids. The V gene's germline CDR1 is MNHEY and CDR2 SVGAGI. V lost 7 bases and J lost 0; bases outside the gene matches: 5. Time point indicated: pre-sensitization, week 0. Treatment of the sample: therapeutic diphenylcyclopropenone sensitization with weekly scalp DPC. Suited to DPC and affected by alopecia, the donors ranged from 18 to 70 years old.

The genes are TRBV6-5 and TRBJ2-1; 8 bases match TRBD2. The receptor was isolated from a woman between 25 and 40 years old with alopecia areata. Some clones in this sample may be carry-over from other donors' samples. The source material was whole blood, sampled in connection with sensitization to the hapten diphenylcyclopropenone (DPC). DNA for the CDR3: TGTGCCAGCAAGGCTAGCGGGCGCTCCTACAATGAGCAGTTCTTC. Its protein is CASKASGRSYNEQFF.